These T cell receptor beta chains were read from a single sample in a study of OX40 agonist ivuxolimab in advanced cancers. Only in-frame clones appear in the TCRdb table, and some are missing; sequencing was by immunoSEQ multiplex PCR. The sample holds some 100,000 clones, 75% to 90% seen once. The starting material was CD4+ or CD8+ T cells sorted from blood, obtained in a trial of the OX40 agonist ivuxolimab. The origin of the receptors is an adult with an advanced solid tumor such as melanoma, head and neck, liver or kidney cancer. Each CDR3 is given with its conserved first and last residue. The D gene is left open where the match is weak. Rows give clone size only sometimes, using once, few, many, or a class for an expanded clone.

clone_size: once
d_call: NA
v_call: TRBV2
j_call: TRBJ1-1
cdr3_aa: CASRIDSTGPEAFF
cdr3_nt: TGTGCCAGCCGTATCGACTCCACGGGCCCTGAAGCTTTCTTT

clone_size: NA
d_call: TRBD2
v_call: TRBV9
j_call: TRBJ2-1
cdr3_aa: CASSEGLAGISRGYNEQFF
cdr3_nt: TGTGCCAGCAGCGAAGGACTAGCGGGGATCTCCCGGGGCTACAATGAGCAGTTCTTC

clone_size: NA
d_call: TRBD2
v_call: TRBV7-2
j_call: TRBJ2-7
cdr3_aa: CASSLGGSVYEQYF
cdr3_nt: TGTGCCAGCAGTCTCGGCGGGAGCGTCTACGAGCAGTACTTC

clone_size: NA
d_call: NA
v_call: TRBV28
j_call: TRBJ2-1
cdr3_aa: CASSLTAFSYNEQFF
cdr3_nt: TGTGCCAGCAGCCTTACAGCGTTCTCCTACAATGAGCAGTTCTTC

clone_size: few
d_call: NA
v_call: TRBV6-5
j_call: TRBJ1-2
cdr3_aa: CASSYSKGGSYGYTF
cdr3_nt: TGTGCCAGCAGTTACTCGAAAGGCGGGAGCTATGGCTACACCTTC

clone_size: NA
d_call: TRBD1
v_call: TRBV6-6
j_call: TRBJ1-1
cdr3_aa: CASRGQGTTEAFF
cdr3_nt: TGTGCCAGCAGGGGACAGGGGACGACTGAAGCTTTCTTT

clone_size: NA
d_call: NA
v_call: TRBV6-5
j_call: TRBJ2-2
cdr3_aa: CASRRTTAGELFF
cdr3_nt: TGTGCCAGCAGAAGGACTACAGCGGGGGAGCTGTTTTTT

clone_size: NA
d_call: NA
v_call: TRBV11-3
j_call: TRBJ1-1
cdr3_aa: CASSLGMNTEAFF
cdr3_nt: TGTGCCAGCAGCCTAGGCATGAACACTGAAGCTTTCTTT

clone_size: NA
d_call: TRBD2
v_call: TRBV30
j_call: TRBJ2-5
cdr3_aa: CAWKRGGETQYF
cdr3_nt: TGTGCCTGGAAGCGGGGGGGAGAGACCCAGTACTTC

clone_size: NA
d_call: NA
v_call: TRBV7-9
j_call: TRBJ1-2
cdr3_aa: CASSLEAGSYGYTF
cdr3_nt: TGTGCCAGCAGCTTAGAGGCAGGGAGTTATGGCTACACCTTC

clone_size: NA
d_call: NA
v_call: TRBV19
j_call: TRBJ2-1
cdr3_aa: CASSIGLGVDEQFF
cdr3_nt: TGTGCCAGTAGTATTGGGCTGGGAGTGGATGAGCAGTTCTTC

clone_size: NA
d_call: NA
v_call: TRBV30
j_call: TRBJ2-3
cdr3_aa: CAWSKGPDTQYF
cdr3_nt: TGTGCCTGGAGTAAAGGGCCAGATACGCAGTATTTT

clone_size: NA
d_call: TRBD1
v_call: TRBV29-1
j_call: TRBJ1-2
cdr3_aa: CSVERQGDGYTF
cdr3_nt: TGCAGCGTTGAACGTCAGGGGGACGGCTACACCTTC

clone_size: NA
d_call: NA
v_call: TRBV6-4
j_call: TRBJ1-6
cdr3_aa: CASSDIVGSPLHF
cdr3_nt: TGTGCCAGCAGTGACATTGTGGGTTCACCCCTCCACTTT

clone_size: few
d_call: NA
v_call: TRBV2
j_call: TRBJ1-5
cdr3_aa: CASSAARGYDYSNQPQHF
cdr3_nt: TGTGCCAGCAGTGCGGCAAGGGGGTACGACTATAGCAATCAGCCCCAGCATTTT

clone_size: NA
d_call: TRBD2
v_call: TRBV4-1
j_call: TRBJ2-2
cdr3_aa: CASSQGAGANTGELFF
cdr3_nt: TGCGCCAGCAGCCAAGGGGCGGGAGCGAACACCGGGGAGCTGTTTTTT

clone_size: NA
d_call: NA
v_call: TRBV7-9
j_call: TRBJ2-2
cdr3_aa: CASSWGASGANTGELFF
cdr3_nt: TGTGCCAGCAGCTGGGGGGCTAGCGGAGCGAACACCGGGGAGCTGTTTTTT

clone_size: NA
d_call: NA
v_call: TRBV2
j_call: TRBJ2-1
cdr3_aa: CASSEDGVLSDEQFF
cdr3_nt: TGTGCCAGCAGTGAAGACGGAGTTCTCTCCGATGAGCAGTTCTTC

clone_size: NA
d_call: NA
v_call: TRBV10-3
j_call: TRBJ1-1
cdr3_aa: CAALGQTNTEAFF
cdr3_nt: TGTGCCGCCCTTGGACAGACGAACACTGAAGCTTTCTTT

clone_size: NA
d_call: NA
v_call: TRBV19
j_call: TRBJ1-1
cdr3_aa: CASSIGQRPHGNTEAFF
cdr3_nt: TGTGCCAGTAGTATAGGACAACGGCCACATGGTAACACTGAAGCTTTCTTT

clone_size: NA
d_call: NA
v_call: TRBV27
j_call: TRBJ2-3
cdr3_aa: CASSPPRLAGDTQYF
cdr3_nt: TGTGCCAGCAGTCCTCCGAGGCTAGCCGGTGATACGCAGTATTTT

clone_size: NA
d_call: NA
v_call: TRBV6-1
j_call: TRBJ1-1
cdr3_aa: CASSGRQVNTEAFF
cdr3_nt: TGTGCCAGCAGTGGCCGACAGGTGAACACTGAAGCTTTCTTT

clone_size: NA
d_call: NA
v_call: TRBV5-4
j_call: TRBJ2-1
cdr3_aa: CASSLAPPSYNEQFF
cdr3_nt: TGTGCCAGCAGCTTGGCCCCGCCATCCTACAATGAGCAGTTCTTC

clone_size: NA
d_call: NA
v_call: TRBV18
j_call: TRBJ2-5
cdr3_aa: CASSALGVGETQYF
cdr3_nt: TGTGCCAGCTCAGCCCTTGGGGTGGGAGAGACCCAGTACTTC

clone_size: NA
d_call: NA
v_call: TRBV30
j_call: TRBJ1-5
cdr3_aa: CAWAREGGGSNQPQHF
cdr3_nt: TGTGCCTGGGCCCGTGAGGGGGGCGGAAGCAATCAGCCCCAGCATTTT

clone_size: many
d_call: NA
v_call: TRBV18
j_call: TRBJ2-1
cdr3_aa: CASSPLVGSNNEQFF
cdr3_nt: TGTGCCAGCTCACCACTAGTGGGGTCGAACAATGAGCAGTTCTTC

clone_size: NA
d_call: NA
v_call: TRBV2
j_call: TRBJ2-7
cdr3_aa: CASSPVHEQYF
cdr3_nt: TGTGCCAGCTCCCCCGTCCACGAGCAGTACTTC

clone_size: NA
d_call: NA
v_call: TRBV6-5
j_call: TRBJ1-2
cdr3_aa: CASSYDGTDYGYTF
cdr3_nt: TGTGCCAGCAGTTACGACGGGACGGACTATGGCTACACCTTC

clone_size: NA
d_call: NA
v_call: TRBV28
j_call: TRBJ2-7
cdr3_aa: CASSSGGVSYEQYF
cdr3_nt: TGTGCCAGCAGTAGTGGAGGGGTCTCCTACGAGCAGTACTTC

clone_size: NA
d_call: TRBD2
v_call: TRBV28
j_call: TRBJ2-7
cdr3_aa: CASSFAGGEQYF
cdr3_nt: TGTGCCAGCAGTTTCGCGGGGGGCGAGCAGTACTTC

clone_size: NA
d_call: TRBD1
v_call: TRBV11-2
j_call: TRBJ2-1
cdr3_aa: CASSSGQDLYNEQFF
cdr3_nt: TGTGCCAGCAGTTCGGGACAGGACCTCTACAATGAGCAGTTCTTC

clone_size: NA
d_call: TRBD1
v_call: TRBV13
j_call: TRBJ1-2
cdr3_aa: CASSSSRGNYGYTF
cdr3_nt: TGTGCCAGCAGTTCATCCAGGGGGAACTATGGCTACACCTTC